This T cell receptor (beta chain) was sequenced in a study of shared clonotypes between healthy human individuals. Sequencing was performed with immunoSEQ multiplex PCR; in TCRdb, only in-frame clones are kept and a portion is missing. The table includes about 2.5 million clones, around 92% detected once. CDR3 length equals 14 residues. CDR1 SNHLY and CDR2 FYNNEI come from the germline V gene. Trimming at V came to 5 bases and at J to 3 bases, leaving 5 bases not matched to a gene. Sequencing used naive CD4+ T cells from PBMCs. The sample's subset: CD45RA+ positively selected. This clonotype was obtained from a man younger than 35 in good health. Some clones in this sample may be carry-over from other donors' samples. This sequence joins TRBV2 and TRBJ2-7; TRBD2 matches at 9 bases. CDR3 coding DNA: TGTGCCAGCAGTATTACTAGCGGGTTCTACGAGCAGTACTTC. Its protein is CASSITSGFYEQYF.